This TCR beta chain was recorded in a study of PD-1 blockade in classical Hodgkin lymphoma. Sequenced by immunoSEQ multiplex PCR; TCRdb stores in-frame clones only, minus some. This sample has tens of thousands of clones; roughly 90% occur once, and the top ten carry 0.35%. Time point noted: newly diagnosed, previously untreated cHL patient sample. Magnetic negative selection served to purify CD4+ T cells out of PBMCs that had been thawed. This TCR derives from a human donor with classical Hodgkin lymphoma. Sequencing was performed on CD4+ T cells from blood.

CDR3 sequence: CASSLGSGGRSGELFF. DNA of the CDR3: TGCGCCAGCAGCTTGGGATCCGGGGGGAGGTCCGGGGAGCTGTTTTTT. The genes are TRBV5-1 and TRBJ2-2; 7 nucleotides align to TRBD2. CDR1 is SGHRS and CDR2 is YFSETQ in the germline V gene. Trimming cost V 0 bases and J 6 bases; bases outside gene matches: 8. This CDR3 spans 16 amino acids.